What follows are 22 T cell receptor beta chains derived from one specimen sequenced in a study of cytomegalovirus exposure and HLA in healthy donors. PCR amplification relied on 60 Vbeta primers (plus 13 Jbeta primers). The assay was immunoSEQ multiplex PCR, and TCRdb's table has in-frame clones only and misses some. This sample carries hundreds of thousands of clones, around 80% of them seen once, and the ten largest clones take roughly 0.7%. Specimen: PBMCs. Receptors originate from a boy aged 2 to 10 in good health and CMV-seronegative.

The chain couples TRBV5-4 to TRBJ2-5, with 10 bases lining up with TRBD1. There are 16 residues in the CDR3. Germline-derived CDR1 and CDR2 are SGHNT and YYREEE (reference sequence). The V segment lost 4 bases and the J segment 1 base; nucleotides outside the gene matches: 7. In DNA, the CDR3 is TGTGCCAGCAGCCGAGGGACAGGGGTATCCCAAGAGACCCAGTACTTC. Residues: CASSRGTGVSQETQYF.

J is TRBJ1-2 and V is TRBV20-1; D not certain. V lost 6 bases and J 8 bases, leaving 10 bases between the germline ends. CDR3 length equals 10 residues. Germline assignment: CDR1 DFQATT and CDR2 SNEGSKA (reference sequence). The CDR3 here is CSAIAEGYTF. In DNA, the CDR3 is TGCAGTGCCATCGCGGAGGGCTACACCTTC.

The chain combines TRBV7-6 with TRBJ2-7; D might be TRBD2 (6 bases). The CDR3 is 14 amino acids. Per germline, CDR1 SGHVS and CDR2 FNYEAQ. Trimming pared 4 bases from V and 0 bases from J, leaving 10 bases between. The CDR3 loop is CASSYGGVSYEQYF. The DNA of the CDR3 is TGTGCCAGCAGCTACGGGGGTGTCTCCTACGAGCAGTACTTC.

About this clone: This CDR3 is also generated by other DNA sequences in the sample. This chain's CDR3 is CASSRTGNYGYTF. DNA for the CDR3: TGTGCCAGCAGCCGGACAGGGAACTATGGCTACACCTTC. V usage is TRBV5-4 and J usage is TRBJ1-2; 8 nucleotides agree with TRBD1. The CDR3 extends over 13 amino acids. Germline values: CDR1 SGHNT, CDR2 YYREEE (reference sequence). J gave up 2 bases and V 4 bases, and 1 base lay outside the gene matches. Supplemented by reference TRBV5-4 and TRBJ1-2, the full variable domain reads ETGVTQSPTHLIKTRGQQVTLRCSSQSGHNTVSWYQQALGQGPQFIFQYYREEENGRGNFPPRFSGLQFPNYSSELNVNALELDDSALYLCASSRTGNYGYTFGSGTRLTVV.

This clone has a handful of counts. The J gene is TRBJ1-3, the V gene TRBV2; TRBD1 is a possible D gene (5 bases). Trimming left V 3 bases short and J 3 bases short, with 9 bases between. The CDR3 is made up of 14 amino acids. CDR1 and CDR2 (germline): SNHLY, FYNNEI. CDR3 DNA: TGTGCCAGCAGTGATGGGGGGTTTGGAAACACCATATATTTT. Translating gives CASSDGGFGNTIYF. Combining the CDR3 with reference TRBV2 and TRBJ1-3 gives the whole variable domain EPEVTQTPSHQVTQMGQEVILRCVPISNHLYFYWYRQILGQKVEFLVSFYNNEISEKSEIFDDQFSVERPDGSNFTLKIRSTKLEDSAMYFCASSDGGFGNTIYFGEGSWLTVV.

V and J are TRBV19 and TRBJ1-3; D is ambiguous. Germline CDR1 LNHDA, CDR2 SQIVND (reference sequence). Trimming removed 10 bases at V and 0 bases at J, with 10 bases between. This CDR3 region has 13 residues. The CDR3 DNA sequence: TGTGCCACCGCGAGGCTCTCTGGAAACACCATATATTTT. It yields the protein CATARLSGNTIYF.

The rearrangement uses TRBV7-9 and TRBJ2-7, with 7 positions matching TRBD1. Germline assignment: CDR1 SEHNR and CDR2 FQNEAQ (reference sequence). V trimming: 5 bases; J trimming: 0 bases; junction bases outside the gene matches: 7. There are 15 residues in the CDR3. The CDR3 coding sequence is TGTGCCAGCAGCGTGCCGGGACAGCTCTCCTACGAGCAGTACTTC. Translating it yields CASSVPGQLSYEQYF.

The chain joins TRBV12-5 to TRBJ2-7; the match to TRBD1 covers 7 bases. The CDR3 has 14 residues. Losses at the gene ends were 4 bases for V and 3 bases for J; bases not matched to a gene: 6. Germline loops: CDR1 LGHNT, CDR2 FRNRAP. The CDR3: CASGWEQGNYEQYF. Here the CDR3 DNA reads TGTGCTAGTGGTTGGGAACAGGGGAACTACGAGCAGTACTTC.

This chain links TRBV13 with TRBJ1-3; the D gene is possibly TRBD1 (6 bases). Germline V gene lookup returns CDR1 PRHDT and CDR2 FYEKMQ (reference sequence). Trimming cost V 4 bases and J 5 bases, with 18 bases left between them. The CDR3 runs to 16 residues. The CDR3 DNA reads as TGTGCCAGCAGCTCGACCGGGACACCTTCCCGAAACACCATATATTTT. It is translated as CASSSTGTPSRNTIYF.

The chain employs TRBV6-5 and TRBJ1-2; D might be TRBD1 (5 bases). Germline assignment: CDR1 MNHEY and CDR2 SVGAGI. CDR3 size: 13 residues. V was trimmed by 2 bases and J by 5 bases, leaving 9 bases between them. The CDR3 bases are TGTGCCAGCAGTTACCCGCAGGGATATGGCTACACCTTC. This gives the protein CASSYPQGYGYTF.

The chain is built from TRBV6-5 and TRBJ1-5; TRBD1 matches 8 bases. After removal of 4 bases from V and 2 bases from J, the junction contained 7 bases not matched to a gene. The germline V gene encodes CDR1 MNHEY and CDR2 SVGAGI. This CDR3 has 16 amino acids. DNA for the CDR3: TGTGCCAGCAGTTCGGACAGGGTTGGGGGCAATCAGCCCCAGCATTTT. Its protein is CASSSDRVGGNQPQHF.

The gene calls are TRBV9 and TRBJ1-2, with 8 bases matching TRBD1. The ends lost 5 bases at V and 5 bases at J; junction bases unmatched: 11. Germline CDR1 and CDR2: SGDLS and YYNGEE. This CDR3 contains 15 residues. CDR3 loop: CASSSSATGAYGYTF. The CDR3 nucleotides are TGTGCCAGCAGTTCTAGCGCGACAGGGGCTTATGGCTACACCTTC.

The chain couples TRBV6-5 to TRBJ2-7, with unresolved D. The CDR3 consists of 11 residues. CDR1 is MNHEY, CDR2 SVGAGI, per germline. The V end was cut by 5 bases, the J end by 9 bases, with 11 bases between. CDR3 DNA: TGTGCCAGCAGTGAGGAATTTGGGCAGTACTTC. Translated: CASSEEFGQYF.

The chain has TRBV27 and TRBJ1-1; 8 nucleotides agree with TRBD1. Germline lookup yields CDR1 MNHEY and CDR2 SMNVEV (reference sequence). This CDR3 is built from 14 residues. The V gene end was trimmed by 1 base and the J gene end by 4 bases; junction bases not matched to a gene: 2. The CDR3: CASSLLDRATEAFF. The CDR3 nucleotides read TGTGCCAGCAGTTTATTGGACAGGGCCACTGAAGCTTTCTTT.

The chain employs TRBV27 and TRBJ1-5, with TRBD1 identical over 8 bases. CDR3 length: 15 amino acids. Losses at the gene ends were 2 bases for V and 4 bases for J; bases not matched to a gene: 4. The germline V gene encodes CDR1 MNHEY and CDR2 SMNVEV (reference sequence). Written as DNA, the CDR3 is TGTGCCAGCAGTTTAACAGGGGGGTTTAATCAGCCCCAGCATTTT. This sequence encodes CASSLTGGFNQPQHF.

V gene TRBV6-1 combines with J gene TRBJ1-1, with D maybe TRBD1 (6 bases). CDR1 and CDR2 (germline): MNHNS, SASEGT. Trimming removed 5 bases at V and 3 bases at J, with 10 bases between. This CDR3 is built from 13 residues. CDR3 sequence: CASSQYRDTEAFF. The CDR3 DNA follows: TGTGCCAGCAGTCAGTACAGGGACACTGAAGCTTTCTTT.

The rearrangement links TRBV2 to TRBJ2-2; D is possibly TRBD1 (6 bases). V was pared by 7 bases and J by 2 bases, with 14 bases between. Looked up from germline, CDR1 is SNHLY and CDR2 is FYNNEI. The CDR3 extends over 15 amino acids. The CDR3, as DNA: TGTGCCAGCAAGGCCCAAGGGGGAAACACCGGGGAGCTGTTTTTT. Amino acid sequence: CASKAQGGNTGELFF.

This clone was observed once. The chain is built from TRBV18 and TRBJ1-2, with 9 bases matching TRBD1. Germline trimming cut 4 bases from V and 3 bases from J; bases unmatched to any gene: 0. Germline V CDR1 and CDR2: KGHSH, LQKENI. This CDR3 comprises 13 residues. The CDR3 is CASSRDRDYGYTF. The DNA for the CDR3 is TGTGCCAGCTCACGGGACAGGGACTATGGCTACACCTTC.

The genes are TRBV19 and TRBJ2-7; 9 positions match TRBD2. The CDR3 length is 14 residues. In germline, CDR1 is LNHDA, CDR2 SQIVND (reference sequence). The V gene end was trimmed by 5 bases and the J gene end by 6 bases; junction bases not matched to a gene: 8. The CDR3 spells CASSFSGTSTEQYF. The DNA of the CDR3 is TGTGCCAGTAGTTTCTCCGGGACTAGCACCGAGCAGTACTTC.

The count of this clone is one. This chain uses TRBV5-1 with TRBJ2-7; possibly TRBD1 for D (5 bases). In germline, CDR1 is SGHRS, CDR2 YFSETQ. The V gene lost 0 bases and the J gene lost 6 bases, with 13 bases spanning the gap. This CDR3 comprises 14 residues. CDR3 loop: CASSLAQGQAEQYF. DNA of the CDR3: TGCGCCAGCAGCTTGGCCCAGGGTCAGGCCGAGCAGTACTTC.

J is TRBJ2-1 and V is TRBV6-5; maybe TRBD2 (6 bases). The CDR3 consists of 14 residues. Germline lookup yields CDR1 MNHEY and CDR2 SVGAGI. V lost 5 bases and J lost 6, with 14 bases in between. The CDR3, as DNA: TGTGCCAGCAGTCTTAGACTAGTAAGCAATGAGCAGTTCTTC. Translated, it gives CASSLRLVSNEQFF.

The rearrangement links TRBV5-4 to TRBJ1-2; 9 bases line up with TRBD1. This CDR3 has 15 residues. Germline V CDR1 and CDR2: SGHNT, YYREEE (reference sequence). J was trimmed by 4 bases and V by 4 bases; bases with no gene match: 8. The CDR3 loop reads CASSPDRGVTYGYTF. DNA of the CDR3: TGTGCCAGCAGCCCTGACAGGGGGGTGACCTATGGCTACACCTTC. Based on the CDR3 plus reference TRBV5-4 and TRBJ1-2, the full variable domain is ETGVTQSPTHLIKTRGQQVTLRCSSQSGHNTVSWYQQALGQGPQFIFQYYREEENGRGNFPPRFSGLQFPNYSSELNVNALELDDSALYLCASSPDRGVTYGYTFGSGTRLTVV.